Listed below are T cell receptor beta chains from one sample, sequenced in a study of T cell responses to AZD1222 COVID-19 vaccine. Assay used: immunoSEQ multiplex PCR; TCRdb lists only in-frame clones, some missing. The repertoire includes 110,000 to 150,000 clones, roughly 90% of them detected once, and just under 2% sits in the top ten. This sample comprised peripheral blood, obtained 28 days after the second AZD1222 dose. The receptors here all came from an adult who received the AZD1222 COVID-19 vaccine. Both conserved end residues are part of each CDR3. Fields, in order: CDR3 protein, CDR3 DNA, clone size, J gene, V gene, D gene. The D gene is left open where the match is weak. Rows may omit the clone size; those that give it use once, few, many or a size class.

CASRTTGDVYNEQFF TGTGCCAGTAGAACGACAGGGGACGTCTACAATGAGCAGTTCTTC NA TRBJ2-1 TRBV19 TRBD1
CASSQVTDTQYF TGTGCCAGCAGCCAAGTTACAGATACGCAGTATTTT NA TRBJ2-3 TRBV3-1/TRBV3-2 NA
CASSSPGDKRFYGYTF TGTGCCAGTAGCAGCCCCGGGGACAAGAGGTTCTATGGCTACACCTTC NA TRBJ1-2 TRBV19 NA
CATSRVTSDQYF TGTGCCACCAGCAGAGTCACTTCGGATCAGTACTTC NA TRBJ2-4 TRBV15 NA
CASSPSRAQETQYF TGTGCCAGCTCACCAAGCAGGGCCCAAGAGACCCAGTACTTC NA TRBJ2-5 TRBV18 NA
CASSRDRASSEQYF TGCGCCAGCAGCCGCGACAGGGCCTCCTCCGAGCAGTACTTC NA TRBJ2-7 TRBV5-1 TRBD1
CASSYTGEGSPLHF TGTGCCAGCAGTTACACCGGGGAAGGTTCACCCCTCCACTTT NA TRBJ1-6 TRBV6-5 NA
CASSYGTALQETQYF TGTGCCAGCAGTTACGGGACTGCCCTCCAAGAGACCCAGTACTTC NA TRBJ2-5 TRBV6-5 NA
CASSWSGNTEAFF TGTGCCAGCAGCTGGTCGGGAAACACTGAAGCTTTCTTT NA TRBJ1-1 TRBV7-9 NA
CASSSKSGDNEQFF TGTGCCAGCAGCTCCAAGAGCGGGGACAATGAGCAGTTCTTC few TRBJ2-1 TRBV5-4 TRBD2
CASSLFGTDTQYF TGTGCCAGCAGCTTATTCGGCACAGATACGCAGTATTTT NA TRBJ2-3 TRBV7-9 NA
CASSKKQGNTFWAQYF TGTGCCAGCAGCAAGAAACAGGGGAATACCTTCTGGGCCCAGTACTTC NA TRBJ2-5 TRBV11-1 TRBD1
CSVERSGRAREQFF TGCAGCGTTGAACGGAGCGGGAGGGCTCGGGAGCAGTTCTTC NA TRBJ2-1 TRBV29-1 TRBD2
CASSLSYSYQPQHF TGTGCCAGCAGTTTAAGTTACAGCTATCAGCCCCAGCATTTT NA TRBJ1-5 TRBV27 NA
CASSLGGGGQNIQYF TGCGCCAGCAGCCTTGGGGGGGGAGGCCAAAACATTCAGTACTTC NA TRBJ2-4 TRBV5-1 TRBD2
CASSSSPGLGYGYTF TGTGCCAGCTCATCCAGCCCCGGGTTAGGCTATGGCTACACCTTC NA TRBJ1-2 TRBV18 NA